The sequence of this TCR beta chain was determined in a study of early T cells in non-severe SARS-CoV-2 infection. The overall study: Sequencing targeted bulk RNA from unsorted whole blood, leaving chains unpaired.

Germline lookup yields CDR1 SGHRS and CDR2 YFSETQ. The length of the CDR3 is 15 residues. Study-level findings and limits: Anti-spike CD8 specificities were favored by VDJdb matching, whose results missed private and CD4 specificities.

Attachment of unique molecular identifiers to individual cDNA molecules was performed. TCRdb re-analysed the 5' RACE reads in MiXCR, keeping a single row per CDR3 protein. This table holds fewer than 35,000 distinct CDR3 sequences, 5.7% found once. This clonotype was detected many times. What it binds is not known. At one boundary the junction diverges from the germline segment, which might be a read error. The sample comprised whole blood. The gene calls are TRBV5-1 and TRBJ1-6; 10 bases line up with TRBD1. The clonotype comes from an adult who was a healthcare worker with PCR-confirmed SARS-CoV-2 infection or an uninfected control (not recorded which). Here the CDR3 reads CASRLGQGRNSPLHF. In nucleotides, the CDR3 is TGCGCCAGCAGGTTGGGACAGGGGAGGAATTCACCCCTCCACTTT.